This section outlines one T cell receptor beta chain sequence together with its context. The antigen is undetermined. This CDR3 has 16 residues. Germline CDR1 is SGHTA and CDR2 is FQGNSA. V lost 3 bases and J lost 1, with 12 bases in between. The sample is drawn from a study of T cell repertoires in cytomegalovirus infection. Study summary: The authors relied on CMV epitopes, both recently identified HLA-C-restricted and well-studied HLA-B-restricted. Evidence of both CMV infection and a matching HLA type came from public TCR beta signatures.

Findings and caveats of the study: There were HLA-C-restricted CMV-specific TCR beta clonotypes dominating the ex vivo response. Based on cumulative public TCR beta family frequency, carriers of CMV plus the relevant HLA were identified.

TCRdb reanalysed the reads using MiXCR and keeps one entry per CDR3 protein. The table records about 900,000 distinct CDR3 sequences, around 30% of them present only once. The sequences come from cultured CD8+ T cells from PBMCs, collected from culture after CMV antigen stimulation. V is TRBV7-2 and J is TRBJ2-2; D unresolved. The sequence came from a human donor in good health (CMV status not recorded). Some clones in this sample may be carry-over from other donors' samples. The CDR3 region is CASSFLSGQNTGELFF. The CDR3 DNA sequence: TGTGCCAGCAGCTTTCTGTCCGGCCAGAACACCGGGGAGCTGTTTTTT.